This paragraph reports one T cell receptor (beta chain). Assay: immunoSEQ multiplex PCR; the TCRdb copy retains only in-frame clones and omits some. The sample yields tens of thousands of clones, about nine tenths seen once. This specimen belongs to a study of blood T cell repertoires in COVID-19. This clonotype was obtained from an older woman with active COVID-19. Source material: peripheral blood.

This CDR3 is CAISGIAGGSYNEQFF. The CDR3, as DNA: TGTGCCATCAGTGGGATAGCGGGGGGCTCCTACAATGAGCAGTTCTTC. This chain uses TRBV10-3 with TRBJ2-1; 10 bases map to TRBD2. Germline V lookup: CDR1 ENHRY, CDR2 SYGVKD. The J segment lost 0 bases and the V segment lost 4 bases, leaving 3 bases of the junction unmatched. This CDR3 spans 16 amino acids.